These T cell receptor beta chains were read from a single sample in a study of shared clonotypes between healthy human individuals. TCRdb's table, derived via immunoSEQ multiplex PCR, lists solely in-frame clones and lacks some. This repertoire shows hundreds of thousands of clones, about 96% found once; its top ten account for about 0.12%. Source material: naive CD8+ T cells sorted from blood. The receptors originated from a young woman in good health. Both conserved end residues are part of each CDR3. The order of the fields is J gene, V gene, CDR3 protein.

J gene: TRBJ2-3
V gene: TRBV23-1
CDR3 protein: CASSPAIFTLAGGWRDTQYF

J gene: TRBJ2-1
V gene: TRBV7-9
CDR3 protein: CASSLVITGYNEQFF

J gene: TRBJ2-1
V gene: TRBV27
CDR3 protein: CASSLGGRTTFDEQFF

J gene: TRBJ2-1
V gene: TRBV5-6
CDR3 protein: CASSLATVGNNEQFF

J gene: TRBJ2-7
V gene: TRBV4-1
CDR3 protein: CASSQDFAGGKVPYEQYF

J gene: TRBJ1-5
V gene: TRBV30
CDR3 protein: CAWSPSSNQPQHF

J gene: TRBJ1-1
V gene: TRBV15
CDR3 protein: CATARQGNTEAFF

J gene: TRBJ1-1
V gene: TRBV6-1
CDR3 protein: CASSELGAGQAFF

J gene: TRBJ2-7
V gene: TRBV6-5
CDR3 protein: CASSEELAGIHEQYF

J gene: TRBJ2-7
V gene: TRBV6-1
CDR3 protein: CASSADHYEQYF

J gene: TRBJ2-5
V gene: TRBV7-3
CDR3 protein: CASSLIAGETQYF

J gene: TRBJ1-1
V gene: TRBV19
CDR3 protein: CASTEQGARTEAFF

J gene: TRBJ2-1
V gene: TRBV6-6
CDR3 protein: CASSGTSVHNEQFF

J gene: TRBJ1-1
V gene: TRBV29-1
CDR3 protein: CSLWGTGSGTEAFF

J gene: TRBJ1-4
V gene: TRBV9
CDR3 protein: CASSEQQGPNEKLFF

J gene: TRBJ1-4
V gene: TRBV28
CDR3 protein: CASSFTLEDRDEKLFF

J gene: TRBJ1-2
V gene: TRBV19
CDR3 protein: CASSIGGRNYGYTF

J gene: TRBJ1-2
V gene: TRBV7-9
CDR3 protein: CASSFSLRDRIYGYTF

J gene: TRBJ2-1
V gene: TRBV9
CDR3 protein: CASSGSGRFDEQFF

J gene: TRBJ1-1
V gene: TRBV9
CDR3 protein: CASSLMGDRDTEAFF

J gene: TRBJ2-7
V gene: TRBV19
CDR3 protein: CASRLAGSYEQYF

J gene: TRBJ2-4
V gene: TRBV15
CDR3 protein: CATSRTWGRVVDGGNIQYF

J gene: TRBJ2-5
V gene: TRBV11-2
CDR3 protein: CASSRTSGRAETQYF

J gene: TRBJ2-1
V gene: TRBV28
CDR3 protein: CASTPQRLAGVGEQFF

J gene: TRBJ1-4
V gene: TRBV15
CDR3 protein: CATSRGEGGREKLFF

J gene: TRBJ2-7
V gene: TRBV27
CDR3 protein: CATRGGRASSSYEQYF

J gene: TRBJ2-7
V gene: TRBV6-1
CDR3 protein: CASSEAWASGNYEQYF

J gene: TRBJ2-7
V gene: TRBV9
CDR3 protein: CASSVGGERVYPYEQYF

J gene: TRBJ2-1
V gene: TRBV27
CDR3 protein: CASRRGTGKNEQFF